The clone carrying this T cell receptor beta chain appeared a single time. The antigen remains undetermined. The sample originates from a study of cytomegalovirus exposure and HLA in healthy donors. Across the whole study: Genotyping showed roughly 81% of 398 donors falling in the Caucasian-associated ancestry cluster. Study-wide findings and caveats: Researchers had no immune exposure information except CMV serostatus available. CMV antigen specificity was confirmed in vitro for a few CMV-associated chains. Clonal expansion, a later analysis showed, was greater in HLA-associated TCR beta chains than in equally common others.

PCR was performed using 60 Vbeta and 13 Jbeta primers. Clones were sequenced by immunoSEQ multiplex PCR, and TCRdb holds only the in-frame ones, with some missing. The table shows about 160,000 clones, with 60% to 85% occurring only once. V was clipped by 0 bases and J by 12 bases, with 15 bases between them. Per germline, CDR1 SGHNT and CDR2 YYREEE (reference sequence). The CDR3 runs 13 residues. The TCR originated in a woman between 50 and 59 years old in good health and CMV-seropositive. Specimen: PBMCs. This chain joins TRBV5-4 and TRBJ1-2; TRBD1 might be the D (6 bases). The CDR3: CASSLAGRGLNTF. The CDR3, as DNA: TGTGCCAGCAGCTTGGCCGGCAGGGGTTTAAACACCTTC.